This T cell receptor (beta chain) stems from a study of spatial heterogeneity in lung cancer. The CDR3 contains 14 residues. V shed 7 bases and J shed 2 bases, with 16 bases lying between them. Germline V lookup: CDR1 SGHRS, CDR2 YFSETQ. In TCRdb, the 5' RACE reads were re-called with MiXCR into one record per CDR3 protein. Among under 85,000 distinct CDR3 sequences listed, about 8.5% were seen once. Time point meaning: sample taken at primary tumor resection. The sequenced material consisted of unsorted whole RNA from tumor, nontumor lung or frozen PBMC. Sample: PBMCs, taken at surgery. The receptor's source is a male donor with early-stage non-small cell lung cancer. The rearrangement joins TRBV5-1 to TRBJ2-7; D gene unclear. CDR3 loop: CASAPSHGAYEQYF. The CDR3 region has the DNA TGCGCCAGCGCCCCGTCCCACGGAGCCTACGAGCAGTACTTC.